This T cell receptor (beta chain) was captured by sequencing in a study of Graves' ophthalmopathy and Graves' hyperthyroidism. The germline V and J ends were trimmed by 5 bases and 4 bases, with 13 bases remaining between them. Germline assignment: CDR1 KGHDR and CDR2 SFDVKD. The CDR3 spans 15 residues. Hyperthyroidism was new, under 2 months, in patients aged 18 to 65. Beta-chain TCR CDR3 regions were amplified from RNA transcripts. First-round RT-PCR relied on HTBI primers, and a second-round multiplex PCR came next. Each CDR3 protein is one row after TCRdb ran MiXCR on the multiplex PCR reads. The sample comprises a few hundred thousand distinct CDR3 sequences, about 15% of which are singletons, and roughly 2.3% rests with the top ten. Study-level points and caveats: Ophthalmopathy could be told apart from stable hyperthyroidism by a 13-signature model (87.88% sensitivity, about 80% specificity). Thyroid clonotypes that were expanded above 0.001 frequency mostly also appeared in blood.

This clonotype was found many times. Its antigen remains unidentified. The sequence was obtained from an adult woman with stable Graves' hyperthyroidism. The chain joins TRBV24-1 to TRBJ2-2; D is possibly TRBD2 (6 bases). Sequences were obtained from peripheral blood. CDR3 bases: TGTGCCACCAGTGGGGTGCAGGGAGGCACCGGGGAGCTGTTTTTT. It translates to CATSGVQGGTGELFF.